The 19 T cell receptor beta chains below come from one sample, sequenced in a study of blood T cell repertoires in COVID-19. Using immunoSEQ multiplex PCR, the repertoire was profiled, and TCRdb retains in-frame clones only, with some absent. The table shows under 450,000 clones, with approximately 84% occurring only once. Sequences were obtained from PBMCs or T cells enriched from blood (not recorded which). The receptor set was obtained from a woman aged 25 to 39 who had recovered from COVID-19.

The CDR3 protein is CASSPLDREVETEAFF. The CDR3 DNA sequence: TGTGCCAGCAGTCCGCTGGACAGGGAGGTAGAGACTGAAGCTTTCTTT. This rearrangement joins TRBV28 to TRBJ1-1, with 8 bases identical to TRBD1. CDR3 size: 16 residues. Germline V gene sequence: CDR1 MDHEN, CDR2 SYDVKM. The J segment lost 5 bases and the V segment lost 5 bases, leaving 13 bases of the junction unmatched.

The rearrangement links TRBV6-2 or TRBV6-3 to TRBJ2-7; D remains unclear. V dropped 6 bases and J dropped 5 bases, with 14 bases sitting between them. This CDR3 is built from 13 residues. Germline V gene data show CDR1 as MNHEY and CDR2 as SVGEGT. CDR3 amino acids: CASSRRLLDEQYF. The CDR3 DNA follows: TGTGCCAGCAGCCGCAGATTGCTCGACGAGCAGTACTTC.

The chain joins TRBV28 to TRBJ2-7, with D unclear. Trimming stripped 1 base from V and 4 bases from J, with 14 bases between. CDR3 length equals 15 residues. The germline CDR1 and CDR2 sequences are MDHEN and SYDVKM. CDR3 protein: CASSLFAVPIYEQYF. The CDR3 coding sequence is TGTGCCAGCAGTTTATTCGCGGTTCCCATATACGAGCAGTACTTC.

V gene TRBV28 combines with J gene TRBJ2-7; 7 nucleotides align to TRBD1. V trimming: 4 bases; J trimming: 5 bases; junction bases outside the gene matches: 14. CDR3 size: 16 residues. The germline V gene has CDR1 MDHEN and CDR2 SYDVKM. This CDR3 reads CASSYGTELPKDEQYF. CDR3 nucleotide sequence: TGTGCCAGCAGTTACGGGACAGAACTTCCAAAGGACGAGCAGTACTTC.

V usage is TRBV27 and J usage is TRBJ1-4; 9 bases agree with TRBD1. This CDR3 region has 16 residues. Trimming took 3 bases from V and 7 from J; bases not matched to a gene: 9. Germline V lookup: CDR1 MNHEY, CDR2 SMNVEV (reference sequence). CDR3 protein: CASSLEGTGPSEKLFF. The CDR3 DNA sequence: TGTGCCAGCAGTTTGGAAGGGACAGGGCCGAGTGAAAAACTGTTTTTT.

This chain links TRBV20-1 with TRBJ1-5, with TRBD1 matching over 7 bases. The CDR3 spans 14 residues. After removal of 3 bases from V and 4 bases from J, the junction contained 6 bases not matched to a gene. Germline loops: CDR1 DFQATT, CDR2 SNEGSKA (reference sequence). The CDR3 DNA sequence: TGCAGTGCTAGTAGTAGGGGGCAGAATCAGCCCCAGCATTTT. Protein sequence: CSASSRGQNQPQHF.

The chain couples TRBV28 to TRBJ1-2; 7 nucleotides line up with TRBD1. The CDR3 covers 13 residues. The trim removed 7 bases at V and 11 bases at J, leaving 13 bases unmatched. CDR1 and CDR2 from the germline V gene are MDHEN and SYDVKM. The CDR3 coding sequence is TGTGCCAGCATTAATCTGCCACAGGGGTGGTACACCTTC. This encodes CASINLPQGWYTF.

This chain links TRBV11-2 with TRBJ2-7, with 7 bases matching TRBD1. CDR3 length equals 13 residues. V was clipped by 4 bases and J by 4 bases; unmatched bases: 4. In germline, CDR1 is SGHAT, CDR2 FQNNGV. The CDR3 region has the DNA TGTGCCAGCAGCTGGGCGACAGGGTACGAGCAGTACTTC. It is translated as CASSWATGYEQYF.

The chain employs TRBV5-4 and TRBJ1-3; TRBD1 aligns across 10 bases. The CDR3 is 15 residues long. V lost 2 bases, J lost 5 bases, and 4 bases stayed unmatched. The germline V gene encodes CDR1 SGHNT and CDR2 YYREEE (reference sequence). The CDR3 spells CASSLGQGDRNTIYF. The CDR3 DNA reads TGTGCCAGCAGCTTAGGACAGGGGGACAGAAACACCATATATTTT.

The V gene is TRBV5-4, the J gene TRBJ1-1; 9 nucleotides align to TRBD1. CDR3 length equals 14 residues. V was pared by 3 bases and J by 1 base, with 1 base of the junction left unmatched. From germline, CDR1 is SGHNT and CDR2 YYREEE (reference sequence). CDR3 sequence (DNA): TGTGCCAGCAGCTCGGGACAGGGGAACACTGAAGCTTTCTTT. Translation: CASSSGQGNTEAFF.

This sequence joins TRBV28 and TRBJ1-1; possible D gene TRBD1, 5 bases. V was cut by 2 bases and J by 0 bases, with 10 bases left in between. The CDR3 is made up of 15 amino acids. The V gene's germline CDR1 is MDHEN and CDR2 SYDVKM. CDR3 nucleotide sequence: TGTGCCAGCAGTTTAATGGTCAGGGTGAACACTGAAGCTTTCTTT. Residues: CASSLMVRVNTEAFF.

The chain links TRBV5-1 to TRBJ2-7, with 7 nucleotides matching TRBD1. CDR1 is SGHRS, CDR2 YFSETQ, per germline. Trimming removed 0 bases from V and 7 bases from J; junction bases left unmatched: 10. CDR3 length: 15 residues. In nucleotides, the CDR3 is TGCGCCAGCAGCTTGGGGGGACAGCCCTACGGAGAGCAGTACTTC. Translation gives CASSLGGQPYGEQYF.

As to this clone: Other DNA sequences in the same sample also yield this CDR3. The chain uses TRBV28 and TRBJ2-3; the match to TRBD1 covers 9 bases. The germline gives CDR1 MDHEN, CDR2 SYDVKM. This CDR3 contains 15 residues. V shed 3 bases, J shed 1 base, and the junction held 2 bases outside the gene matches. This chain's CDR3 is CASSFRTGGTDTQYF. DNA of the CDR3: TGTGCCAGCAGTTTTCGGACAGGGGGCACAGATACGCAGTATTTT.

The rearrangement uses TRBV7-9 and TRBJ2-2, with 10 bases fitting TRBD2. From germline, CDR1 is SEHNR and CDR2 FQNEAQ (reference sequence). This CDR3 has 14 residues. With V trimmed by 11 bases and J by 2 bases, 5 bases remained unmatched. CDR3 amino acids: CALRTSGNTGELFF. Here the CDR3 DNA reads TGTGCCCTCCGGACTAGCGGAAACACCGGGGAGCTGTTTTTT. Combining the CDR3 with reference TRBV7-9 and TRBJ2-2 gives the whole variable domain DTGVSQNPRHKITKRGQNVTFRCDPISEHNRLYWYRQTLGQGPEFLTYFQNEAQLEKSRLLSDRFSAERPKGSFSTLEIQRTEQGDSAMYLCALRTSGNTGELFFGEGSRLTVL.

The chain joins TRBV14 to TRBJ2-5; D is perhaps TRBD1 (5 bases). Trimming took off 4 bases at V and 7 bases at J, with 16 bases between the two ends. The CDR3 consists of 14 residues. CDR1 SGHDN and CDR2 FVKESK come from the germline V gene. Here the CDR3 reads CASSPGMTTTTQYF. The CDR3 region has the DNA TGTGCCAGCAGCCCAGGGATGACCACAACGACCCAGTACTTC. The full variable domain, its missing parts supplied by reference TRBV14 and TRBJ2-5, is EAGVTQFPSHSVIEKGQTVTLRCDPISGHDNLYWYRRVMGKEIKFLLHFVKESKQDESGMPNNRFLAERTGGTYSTLKVQPAELEDSGVYFCASSPGMTTTTQYFGPGTRLLVL.

Remarks on this clone: One end of the junction varies from germline; a read error may be responsible. V and J are TRBV19 and TRBJ1-1; 7 bases match TRBD1. Germline CDR1 LNHDA, CDR2 SQIVND (reference sequence). The CDR3 loop spans 14 amino acids. CDR3 DNA: TGTGCCAGTAGAATAGGACAGGATTACACTGAAGCTTTCTTT. It is translated as CASRIGQDYTEAFF.

This clone was seen at least ten times. The gene calls are TRBV3-1 (or the pseudogene TRBV3-2) and TRBJ2-3, with D perhaps TRBD2 (7 bases). V was shortened by 0 bases and J by 1 base, with 11 bases between the two germline ends. CDR3 length equals 16 residues. Per the germline V gene, CDR1 is LGHDT and CDR2 is YNNKEL (reference sequence). The CDR3: CASSQDRGGRTDTQYF. The CDR3 DNA sequence: TGTGCCAGCAGCCAAGATAGGGGGGGACGCACAGATACGCAGTATTTT.

CDR3 loop: CASSVQNSPLHF. The DNA of the CDR3 is TGTGCCAGCAGTGTACAGAATTCACCCCTCCACTTT. The chain links TRBV9 to TRBJ1-6; D not resolved. The CDR3 is 12 amino acids. V shed 5 bases and J shed 7 bases, with 7 bases lying between them. The germline gives CDR1 SGDLS, CDR2 YYNGEE.

This clone was seen a handful of times. The chain couples TRBV2 to TRBJ2-3, with D perhaps matching TRBD2 (5 bases). In germline, CDR1 is SNHLY, CDR2 FYNNEI. The CDR3 is 15 amino acids. Trimming stripped 4 bases from V and 3 bases from J, with 14 bases between. The DNA for the CDR3 is TGTGCCAGCAGTGGAGTAGCGTCCTCGACAGATACGCAGTATTTT. It translates to CASSGVASSTDTQYF.